The source of this T cell receptor (beta chain) is a study of beta chain features in type 1 diabetes. General observations from the study: Shortening that was moderate but significant affected the TCRB CDR3s of Type 1 diabetes patients in all four CD4+ subsets.

As for this clone: Its antigen remains unknown.

V was pared by 4 bases and J by 0 bases, with 10 bases between. In germline, CDR1 is LNHDA, CDR2 SQIVND (reference sequence). The CDR3 totals 16 residues. Expressed TCRB transcripts were sequenced because the isolated RNA had all been reverse transcribed beforehand. The assay was immunoSEQ multiplex PCR, and TCRdb's table has in-frame clones only and misses some. The table has a few hundred thousand clones, approximately 12% seen once. The sequence came from a woman younger than 30 with type 1 diabetes. The V and J genes are TRBV19 and TRBJ2-6; D unclear. Specimen: naive CD4+ T cells from blood. This CDR3 is CASSSRVNSGANVLTF. CDR3 nucleotide sequence: TGTGCCAGTAGTAGTCGAGTGAACTCTGGGGCCAACGTCCTGACTTTC.